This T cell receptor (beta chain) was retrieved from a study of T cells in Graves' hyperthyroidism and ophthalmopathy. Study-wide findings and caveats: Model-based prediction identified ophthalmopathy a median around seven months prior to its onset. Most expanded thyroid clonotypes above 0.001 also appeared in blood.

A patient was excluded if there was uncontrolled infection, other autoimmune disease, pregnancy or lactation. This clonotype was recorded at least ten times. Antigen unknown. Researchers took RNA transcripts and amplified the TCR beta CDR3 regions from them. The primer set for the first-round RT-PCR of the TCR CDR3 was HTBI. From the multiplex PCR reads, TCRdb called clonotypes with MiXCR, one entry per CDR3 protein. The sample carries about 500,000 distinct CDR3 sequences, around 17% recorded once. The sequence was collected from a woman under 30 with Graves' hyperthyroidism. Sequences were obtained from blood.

The chain's CDR3 is CASSLVPLSYNEQFF. As DNA, the CDR3 is TGTGCCAGCAGCTTAGTACCCCTATCCTACAATGAGCAGTTCTTC. The chain uses TRBV7-2 and TRBJ2-1, with D unclear. The germline V and J ends were trimmed by 1 base and 1 base, with 8 bases remaining between them. This CDR3 contains 15 residues. Germline V gives CDR1 SGHTA, CDR2 FQGNSA.